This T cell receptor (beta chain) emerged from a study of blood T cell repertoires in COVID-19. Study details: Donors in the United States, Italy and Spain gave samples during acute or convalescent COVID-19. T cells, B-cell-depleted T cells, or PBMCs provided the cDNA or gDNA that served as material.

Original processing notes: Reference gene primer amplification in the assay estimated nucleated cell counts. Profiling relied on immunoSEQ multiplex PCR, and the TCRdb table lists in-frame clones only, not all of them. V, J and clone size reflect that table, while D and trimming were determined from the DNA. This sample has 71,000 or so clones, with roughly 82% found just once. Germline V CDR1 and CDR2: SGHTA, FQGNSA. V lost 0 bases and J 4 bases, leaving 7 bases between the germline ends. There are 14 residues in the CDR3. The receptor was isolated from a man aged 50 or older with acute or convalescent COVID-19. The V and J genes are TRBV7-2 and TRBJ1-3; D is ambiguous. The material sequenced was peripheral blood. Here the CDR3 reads CASSLALSGNTIYF. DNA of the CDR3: TGTGCCAGCAGCTTAGCCCTTTCCGGAAACACCATATATTTT.